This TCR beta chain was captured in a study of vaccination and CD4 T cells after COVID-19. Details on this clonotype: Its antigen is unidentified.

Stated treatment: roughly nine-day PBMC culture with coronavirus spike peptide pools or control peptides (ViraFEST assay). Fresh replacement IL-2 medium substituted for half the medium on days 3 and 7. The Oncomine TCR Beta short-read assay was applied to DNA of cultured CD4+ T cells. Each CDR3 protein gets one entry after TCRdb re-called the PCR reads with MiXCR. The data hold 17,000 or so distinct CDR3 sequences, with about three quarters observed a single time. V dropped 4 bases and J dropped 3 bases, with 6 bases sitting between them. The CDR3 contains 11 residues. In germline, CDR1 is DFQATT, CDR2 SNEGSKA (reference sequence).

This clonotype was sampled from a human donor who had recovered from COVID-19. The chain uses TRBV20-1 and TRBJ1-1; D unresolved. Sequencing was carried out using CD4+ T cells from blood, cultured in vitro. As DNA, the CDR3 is TGCAGTGCTAACCGGGACACTGAAGCTTTCTTT. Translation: CSANRDTEAFF.